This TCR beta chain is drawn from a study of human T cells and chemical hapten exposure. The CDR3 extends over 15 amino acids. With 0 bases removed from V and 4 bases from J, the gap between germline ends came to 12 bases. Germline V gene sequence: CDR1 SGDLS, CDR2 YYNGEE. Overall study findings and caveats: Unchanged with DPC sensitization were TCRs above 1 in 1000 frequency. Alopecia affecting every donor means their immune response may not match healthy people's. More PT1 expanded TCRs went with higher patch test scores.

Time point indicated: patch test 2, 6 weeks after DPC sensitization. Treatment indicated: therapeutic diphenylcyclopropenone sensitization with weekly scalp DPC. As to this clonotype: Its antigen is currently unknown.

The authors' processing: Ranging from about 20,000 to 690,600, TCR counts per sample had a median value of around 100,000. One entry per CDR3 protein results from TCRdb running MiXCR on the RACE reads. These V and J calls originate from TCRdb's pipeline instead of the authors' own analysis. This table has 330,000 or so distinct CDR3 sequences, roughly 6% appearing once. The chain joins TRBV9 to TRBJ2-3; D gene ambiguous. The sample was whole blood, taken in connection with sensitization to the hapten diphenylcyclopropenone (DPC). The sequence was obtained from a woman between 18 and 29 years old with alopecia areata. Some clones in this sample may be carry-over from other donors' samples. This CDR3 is CASSVVGSFPDTQYF. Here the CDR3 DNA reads TGTGCCAGCAGCGTAGTTGGGTCTTTCCCAGATACGCAGTATTTT.